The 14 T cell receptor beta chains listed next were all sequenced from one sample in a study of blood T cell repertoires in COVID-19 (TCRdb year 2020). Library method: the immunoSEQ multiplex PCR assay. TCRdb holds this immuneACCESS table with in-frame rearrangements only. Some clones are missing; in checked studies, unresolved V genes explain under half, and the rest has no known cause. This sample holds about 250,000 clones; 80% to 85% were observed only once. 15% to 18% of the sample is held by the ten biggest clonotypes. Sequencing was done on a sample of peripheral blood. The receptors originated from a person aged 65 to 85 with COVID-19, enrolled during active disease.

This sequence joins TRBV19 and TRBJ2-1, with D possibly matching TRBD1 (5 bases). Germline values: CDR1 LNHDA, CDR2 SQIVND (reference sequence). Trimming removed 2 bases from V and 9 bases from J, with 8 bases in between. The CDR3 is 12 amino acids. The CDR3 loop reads CASSIKGFEQFF. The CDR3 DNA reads TGTGCCAGTAGTATAAAGGGGTTTGAGCAGTTCTTC. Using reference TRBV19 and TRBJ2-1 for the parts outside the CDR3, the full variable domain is DGGITQSPKYLFRKEGQNVTLSCEQNLNHDAMYWYRQDPGQGLRLIYYSQIVNDFQKGDIAEGYSVSREKKESFPLTVTSAQKNPTAFYLCASSIKGFEQFFGPGTRLTVL.

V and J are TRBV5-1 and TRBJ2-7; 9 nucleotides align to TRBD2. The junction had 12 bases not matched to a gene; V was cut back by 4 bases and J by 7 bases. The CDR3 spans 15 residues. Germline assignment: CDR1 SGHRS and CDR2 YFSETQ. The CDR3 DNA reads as TGCGCCAGCAGCGTGGCGGGAGGGATAGGGTTGGAGCAGTACTTC. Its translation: CASSVAGGIGLEQYF.

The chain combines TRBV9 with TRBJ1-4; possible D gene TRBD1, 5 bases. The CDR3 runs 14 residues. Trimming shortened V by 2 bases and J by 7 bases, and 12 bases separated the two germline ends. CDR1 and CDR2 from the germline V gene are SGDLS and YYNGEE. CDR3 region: CASSVRQGGEKLFF. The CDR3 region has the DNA TGTGCCAGCAGCGTCCGGCAGGGTGGTGAAAAACTGTTTTTT.

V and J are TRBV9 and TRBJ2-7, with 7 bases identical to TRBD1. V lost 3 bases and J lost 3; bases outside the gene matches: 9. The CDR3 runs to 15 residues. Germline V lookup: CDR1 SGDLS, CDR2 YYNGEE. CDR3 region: CASSADGTVFYEQYF. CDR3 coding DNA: TGTGCCAGCAGCGCTGACGGGACAGTCTTCTACGAGCAGTACTTC.

The CDR3 nucleotides read TGTGCCAGTAGCCAAGGGACAGGGGGCCGGCTCGAGGATCAGCCCCAGCATTTT. This gives the protein CASSQGTGGRLEDQPQHF. The rearrangement joins TRBV19 to TRBJ1-5; 12 bases are shared with TRBD1. The CDR3 runs to 18 residues. CDR1 is LNHDA and CDR2 is SQIVND in the germline V gene (reference sequence). Trimming took 6 bases from V and 5 from J; bases not matched to a gene: 14.

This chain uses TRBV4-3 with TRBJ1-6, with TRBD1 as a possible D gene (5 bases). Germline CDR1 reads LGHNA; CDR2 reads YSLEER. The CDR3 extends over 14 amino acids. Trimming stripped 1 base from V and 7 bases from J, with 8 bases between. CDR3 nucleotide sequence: TGCGCCAGCAGCCAAGTACAGGTGAATTCACCCCTCCACTTT. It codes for CASSQVQVNSPLHF.

The CDR3 loop is CASSEFRVWGQTNEKLFF. CDR3 nucleotide sequence: TGTGCCAGCAGTGAGTTCCGGGTCTGGGGCCAGACTAATGAAAAACTGTTTTTT. This chain uses TRBV6-1 with TRBJ1-4, with D tentatively TRBD1 (5 bases). The V and J ends lost 3 bases and 2 bases respectively, with 19 bases between them. The CDR3 is 18 amino acids. Germline assignment: CDR1 MNHNS and CDR2 SASEGT.

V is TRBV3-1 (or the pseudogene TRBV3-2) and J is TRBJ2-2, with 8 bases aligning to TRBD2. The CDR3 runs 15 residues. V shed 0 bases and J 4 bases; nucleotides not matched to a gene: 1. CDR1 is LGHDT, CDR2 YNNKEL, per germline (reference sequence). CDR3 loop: CASSQDGGATGELFF. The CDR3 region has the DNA TGTGCCAGCAGCCAAGACGGGGGGGCCACCGGGGAGCTGTTTTTT.

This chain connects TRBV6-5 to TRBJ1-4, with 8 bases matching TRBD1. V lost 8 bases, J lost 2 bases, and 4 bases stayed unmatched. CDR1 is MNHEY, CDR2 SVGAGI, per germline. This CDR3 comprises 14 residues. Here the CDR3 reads CASAHRGTNEKLFF. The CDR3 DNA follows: TGTGCCAGCGCACACAGGGGGACTAATGAAAAACTGTTTTTT.

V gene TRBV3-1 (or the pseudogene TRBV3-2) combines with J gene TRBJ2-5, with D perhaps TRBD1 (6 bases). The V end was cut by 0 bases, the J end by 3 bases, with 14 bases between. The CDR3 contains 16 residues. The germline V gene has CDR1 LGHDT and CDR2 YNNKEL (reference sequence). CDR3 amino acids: CASSQDLCRGEETQYF. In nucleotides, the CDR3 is TGTGCCAGCAGCCAAGATCTGTGCAGGGGTGAAGAGACCCAGTACTTC.

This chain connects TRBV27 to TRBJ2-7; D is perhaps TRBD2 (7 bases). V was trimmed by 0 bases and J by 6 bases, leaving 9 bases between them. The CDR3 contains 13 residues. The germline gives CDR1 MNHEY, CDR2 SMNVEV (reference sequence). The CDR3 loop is CASSLSRGLEQYF. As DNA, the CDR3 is TGTGCCAGCAGTTTATCGCGGGGGCTCGAGCAGTACTTC.

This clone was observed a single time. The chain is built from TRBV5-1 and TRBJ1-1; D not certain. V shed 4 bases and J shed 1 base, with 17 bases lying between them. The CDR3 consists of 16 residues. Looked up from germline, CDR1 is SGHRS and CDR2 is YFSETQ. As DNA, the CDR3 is TGCGCCAGCAGCCCCTTCCCAGGAACAGCGAACACTGAAGCTTTCTTT. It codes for CASSPFPGTANTEAFF.

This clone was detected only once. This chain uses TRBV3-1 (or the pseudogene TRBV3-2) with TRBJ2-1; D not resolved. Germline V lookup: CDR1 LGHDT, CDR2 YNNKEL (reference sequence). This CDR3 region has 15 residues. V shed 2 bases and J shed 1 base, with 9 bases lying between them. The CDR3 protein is CASSQSGLSYNEQFF. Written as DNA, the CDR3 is TGTGCCAGCAGCCAATCAGGTTTATCCTACAATGAGCAGTTCTTC.

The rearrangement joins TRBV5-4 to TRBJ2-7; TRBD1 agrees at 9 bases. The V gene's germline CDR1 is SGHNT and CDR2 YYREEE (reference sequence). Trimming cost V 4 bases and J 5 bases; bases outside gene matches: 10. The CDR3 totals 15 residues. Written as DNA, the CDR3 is TGTGCCAGCAGCCTGGGGGGACAGGGTCCCCACGAGCAGTACTTC. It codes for CASSLGGQGPHEQYF.